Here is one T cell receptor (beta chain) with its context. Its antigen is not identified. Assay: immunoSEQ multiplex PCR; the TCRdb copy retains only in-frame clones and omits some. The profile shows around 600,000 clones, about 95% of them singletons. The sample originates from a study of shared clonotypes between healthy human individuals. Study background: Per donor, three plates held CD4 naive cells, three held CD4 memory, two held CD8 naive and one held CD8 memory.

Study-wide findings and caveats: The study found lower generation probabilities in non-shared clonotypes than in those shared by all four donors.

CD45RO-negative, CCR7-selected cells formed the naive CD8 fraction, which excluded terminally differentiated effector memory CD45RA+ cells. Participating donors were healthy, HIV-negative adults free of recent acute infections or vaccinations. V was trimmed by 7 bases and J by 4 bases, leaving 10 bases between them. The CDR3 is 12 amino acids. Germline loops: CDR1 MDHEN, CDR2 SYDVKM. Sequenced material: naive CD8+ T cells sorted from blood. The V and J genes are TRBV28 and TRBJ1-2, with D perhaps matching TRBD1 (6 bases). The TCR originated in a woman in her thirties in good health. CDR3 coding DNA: TGTGCCAGCACACCGGGGGCCTATGGCTACACCTTC. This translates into CASTPGAYGYTF.